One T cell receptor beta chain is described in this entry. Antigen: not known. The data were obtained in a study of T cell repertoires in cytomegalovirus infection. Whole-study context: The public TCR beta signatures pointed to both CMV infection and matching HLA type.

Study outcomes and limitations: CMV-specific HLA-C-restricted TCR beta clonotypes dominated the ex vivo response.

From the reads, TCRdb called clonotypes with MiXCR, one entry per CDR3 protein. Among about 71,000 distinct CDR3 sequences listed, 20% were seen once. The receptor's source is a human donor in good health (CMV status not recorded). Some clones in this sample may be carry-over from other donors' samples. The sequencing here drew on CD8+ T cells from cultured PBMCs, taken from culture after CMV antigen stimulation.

For the CDR3, the DNA is TGTGCCAGCAGTCGCAGGGGGCGCTTCCAAGAGCAGTTCTTC. This sequence encodes CASSRRGRFQEQFF. This chain connects TRBV6-5 to TRBJ2-1; 8 bases are shared with TRBD1. J was trimmed by 10 bases and V by 5 bases; bases with no gene match: 10. This CDR3 comprises 14 residues. Per germline, CDR1 MNHEY and CDR2 SVGAGI.